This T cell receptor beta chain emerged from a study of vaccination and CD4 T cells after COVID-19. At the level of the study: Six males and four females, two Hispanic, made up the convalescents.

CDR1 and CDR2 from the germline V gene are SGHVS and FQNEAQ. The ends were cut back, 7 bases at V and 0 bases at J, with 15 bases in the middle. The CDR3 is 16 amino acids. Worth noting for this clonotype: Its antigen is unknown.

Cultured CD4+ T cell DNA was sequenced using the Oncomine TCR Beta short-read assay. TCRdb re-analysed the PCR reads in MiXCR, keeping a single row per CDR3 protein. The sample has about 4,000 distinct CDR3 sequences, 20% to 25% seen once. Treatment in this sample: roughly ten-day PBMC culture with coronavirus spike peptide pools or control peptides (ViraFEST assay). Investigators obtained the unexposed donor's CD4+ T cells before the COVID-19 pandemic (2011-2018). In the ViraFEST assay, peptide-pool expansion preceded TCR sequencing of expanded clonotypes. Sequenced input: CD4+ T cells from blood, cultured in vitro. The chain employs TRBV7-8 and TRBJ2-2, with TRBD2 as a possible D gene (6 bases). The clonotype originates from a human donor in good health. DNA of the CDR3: TGTGCCAGCACCCCCCGGAGGGGATCGAACACCGGGGAGCTGTTTTTT. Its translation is CASTPRRGSNTGELFF.